The clone carrying this T cell receptor beta chain occurred once. The identical CDR3 is also encoded by other nucleotide sequences in the sample. In germline, CDR1 is LNHDA, CDR2 SQIVND (reference sequence). Trimming removed 3 bases from V and 2 bases from J, with 9 bases in between. This CDR3 is 14 amino acids long. The data belong to a study of cytomegalovirus exposure and HLA in healthy donors. The PCR used 60 Vbeta and 13 Jbeta primers. TCRdb's table, derived via immunoSEQ multiplex PCR, lists solely in-frame clones and lacks some. Found here are around 160,000 clones, less than 90% of them singletons; the top ten hold roughly 4.5%.

The sample was PBMCs. The sequence was collected from a man aged 45-60 years in good health and CMV-seropositive. This chain connects TRBV19 to TRBJ2-3; D is perhaps TRBD2 (7 bases). This CDR3 reads CASSIGGHTDTQYF. The CDR3 nucleotides are TGTGCCAGTAGTATCGGGGGGCACACAGATACGCAGTATTTT.